This TCR beta chain is drawn from a study of blood T cell repertoires in COVID-19. Turning to the study itself: Donors in the United States, Italy and Spain gave samples during acute or convalescent COVID-19. T cells, B-cell-depleted T cells, or PBMCs provided the cDNA or gDNA that served as material.

Authors' data handling: For nucleated cells, counts were estimated from reference gene primer amplification. Profiled with immunoSEQ multiplex PCR; TCRdb holds only in-frame clones, not every one. The V and J calls and clone size come from that table; D and trimming were worked out from the DNA. The table records around 50,000 clones, approximately 89% of them present only once. CDR3 length: 14 residues. V lost 2 bases and J lost 7; bases outside the gene matches: 6. Germline CDR1 is MNHEY and CDR2 is SVGAGI. The sample taken for sequencing was peripheral blood. The clonotype was recovered from a man aged 60 to 69 with active or convalescent COVID-19. The chain employs TRBV6-5 and TRBJ1-2; 8 positions match TRBD1. CDR3 nucleotide sequence: TGTGCCAGCAGTTACGGGGACAGGCCTTCTGGCTACACCTTC. Its translation: CASSYGDRPSGYTF.